Presented here are 30 T cell receptor beta chains from one specimen sequenced in a study of CD4+ T cells in melanoma. Measured with immunoSEQ multiplex PCR; TCRdb has only the in-frame clones, and not every one. This sample has tens of thousands of clones, with approximately 74% found just once. Sequenced material: tumor tissue. Receptors were obtained from a human donor with melanoma.

The rearrangement uses TRBV7-3 and TRBJ2-1; D is possibly TRBD1 or TRBD2 (5 bases each). Germline loops: CDR1 SGHTA, CDR2 FQGTGA. V was trimmed by 5 bases and J by 6 bases, leaving 11 bases between them. The CDR3 has 13 amino acids. CDR3 coding DNA: TGTGCCAGCAGCCCCGGGACCTTCAATGAGCAGTTCTTC. This sequence encodes CASSPGTFNEQFF.

The genes are TRBV2 and TRBJ2-2; TRBD1 agrees at 8 bases. Looked up from germline, CDR1 is SNHLY and CDR2 is FYNNEI. J gave up 4 bases and V 5 bases, and 6 bases lay outside the gene matches. CDR3 size: 15 residues. The CDR3 DNA reads as TGTGCCAGCAGTAGGAACAGGGGGACCACCGGGGAGCTGTTTTTT. This encodes CASSRNRGTTGELFF.

This chain joins TRBV15 and TRBJ1-2, with 8 bases matching TRBD1. The V gene's germline CDR1 is LNHNV and CDR2 YYDKDF (reference sequence). V lost 1 base to trimming and J lost 8 bases; unmatched junction nucleotides: 6. The CDR3 has 14 amino acids. CDR3 amino acids: CATSRVGQGVGYTF. Written as DNA, the CDR3 is TGTGCCACCAGCAGAGTTGGACAGGGTGTGGGCTACACCTTC.

The chain is built from TRBV11-2 and TRBJ1-2; 9 nucleotides align to TRBD1. The germline V gene encodes CDR1 SGHAT and CDR2 FQNNGV. The CDR3 is made up of 13 amino acids. Trimming cost V 4 bases and J 7 bases; bases outside gene matches: 4. The CDR3 protein is CASSSTGGSGYTF. The CDR3 DNA reads TGTGCCAGCAGCTCGACAGGGGGTAGTGGCTACACCTTC.

This sequence joins TRBV28 and TRBJ1-5, with 10 bases matching TRBD1. Germline lookup yields CDR1 MDHEN and CDR2 SYDVKM. This CDR3 region has 15 residues. V dropped 6 bases and J dropped 1; count of bases not matched to a gene: 3. The CDR3 DNA reads as TGTGCCAGCAGGACGGGACAGGGGAGCAATCAGCCCCAGCATTTT. It codes for CASRTGQGSNQPQHF.

The genes are TRBV29-1 and TRBJ1-4; 7 nucleotides agree with TRBD1. Germline V gene sequence: CDR1 SQVTM, CDR2 ANQGSEA. The V and J ends lost 1 base and 5 bases, in that order; junction bases with no gene match: 7. CDR3 length equals 15 residues. In DNA, the CDR3 is TGCAGCGTTGAAGCACCCGGGACAGCAAATGAAAAACTGTTTTTT. Translating gives CSVEAPGTANEKLFF.

Only one count was recorded for this clone. The chain uses TRBV5-1 and TRBJ2-5, with D unresolved. The CDR3 is 12 residues long. Germline V lookup: CDR1 SGHRS, CDR2 YFSETQ. V lost 2 bases and J 4 bases, leaving 6 bases between the germline ends. The CDR3 nucleotides are TGCGCCAGCAGCTTTGTAGGAGAGACCCAGTACTTC. Protein: CASSFVGETQYF.

This clone was picked up a small number of times. The chain employs TRBV25-1 and TRBJ2-3; D is unresolved. The V end was cut by 2 bases, the J end by 4 bases, with 4 bases between. Germline assignment: CDR1 MGHDK and CDR2 SYGVNS. The length of the CDR3 is 12 residues. This CDR3 is CASSEGADTQYF. The CDR3 DNA is TGTGCCAGCAGTGAAGGGGCAGATACGCAGTATTTT.

The rearrangement links TRBV6-1 to TRBJ1-2; D is unresolved. This CDR3 comprises 12 residues. Trimming took off 8 bases at V and 5 bases at J, with 12 bases between the two ends. CDR1 and CDR2 from the germline V gene are MNHNS and SASEGT. The CDR3 DNA reads as TGTGCCAGCGGTTTCATCGTGTATGGCTACACCTTC. It encodes CASGFIVYGYTF.

The chain carries TRBV7-2 and TRBJ2-7, with TRBD1 matching over 8 bases. The CDR3 consists of 14 residues. J gave up 2 bases and V 3 bases, and 3 bases lay outside the gene matches. Germline V gives CDR1 SGHTA, CDR2 FQGNSA. CDR3: CASSLGQATYEQYF. CDR3 nucleotide sequence: TGTGCCAGCAGCTTGGGACAGGCCACCTACGAGCAGTACTTC.

This clone was observed a handful of times. The chain has TRBV7-3 and TRBJ2-2; tentatively, D is TRBD1 (6 bases). Germline V gene lookup returns CDR1 SGHTA and CDR2 FQGTGA. The CDR3 runs 12 residues. Trimming took off 5 bases at V and 7 bases at J, with 8 bases between the two ends. CDR3 sequence: CASSIQGGELFF. The CDR3 nucleotides are TGTGCCAGCAGCATACAGGGCGGGGAGCTGTTTTTT.

This clone was seen at least ten times. The V call is TRBV19, the J call TRBJ1-2, with D maybe TRBD1 (5 bases). This CDR3 has 14 amino acids. Trimming removed 2 bases at V and 7 bases at J, with 14 bases between. The germline V gene encodes CDR1 LNHDA and CDR2 SQIVND (reference sequence). The CDR3 spells CASSIPRRVAGYTF. As DNA, the CDR3 is TGTGCCAGTAGTATACCGCGCAGGGTGGCTGGCTACACCTTC.

This clone was counted once. V is TRBV2 and J is TRBJ1-2; D gene unclear. Germline CDR1 reads SNHLY; CDR2 reads FYNNEI. The CDR3 has 13 amino acids. V lost 2 bases and J lost 2, with 6 bases in between. In DNA form, the CDR3 reads TGTGCCAGCAGTGAACCCAGGAACTATGGCTACACCTTC. Protein: CASSEPRNYGYTF.

The CDR3: CASKPGGRAEAFF. Written as DNA, the CDR3 is TGTGCCAGTAAACCAGGGGGACGTGCTGAAGCTTTCTTT. The V gene is TRBV19, the J gene TRBJ1-1, with TRBD1 identical over 7 bases. The CDR3 spans 13 residues. With V trimmed by 7 bases and J by 6 bases, 8 bases remained unmatched. In germline, CDR1 is LNHDA, CDR2 SQIVND (reference sequence).

The chain has TRBV19 and TRBJ2-7; TRBD1 agrees at 7 bases. This CDR3 spans 16 amino acids. Unmatched junction bases numbered 9, after V lost 2 bases and J lost 2 bases. CDR1 LNHDA and CDR2 SQIVND come from the germline V gene (reference sequence). Here the CDR3 reads CASSILSTGSAYEQYF. CDR3 coding DNA: TGTGCCAGTAGTATATTGTCGACAGGGTCAGCCTACGAGCAGTACTTC.

This clone has only a few counts. The chain couples TRBV6-6 to TRBJ1-2; TRBD1 aligns across 10 bases. In germline, CDR1 is MNHNY, CDR2 SVGAGI (reference sequence). The ends lost 6 bases at V and 4 bases at J; junction bases unmatched: 8. There are 15 residues in the CDR3. The CDR3: CASRSGTGVFYGYTF. In DNA form, the CDR3 reads TGTGCCAGCAGGTCCGGGACAGGGGTTTTCTATGGCTACACCTTC.

The chain combines TRBV7-6 with TRBJ1-4; 7 positions agree with TRBD1. V shed 6 bases and J 8 bases; nucleotides not matched to a gene: 12. CDR3 length: 15 residues. Germline CDR1 and CDR2: SGHVS and FNYEAQ. The DNA of the CDR3 is TGTGCCAGCAGACGCGGGGCAGGGGGTAGGGAAAAACTGTTTTTT. It translates to CASRRGAGGREKLFF.

J is TRBJ2-2 and V is TRBV5-4; D possibly matches TRBD1 or TRBD2 (6 bases each). This CDR3 has 16 amino acids. Germline CDR1 and CDR2: SGHNT and YYREEE (reference sequence). V lost 0 bases and J 0 bases, leaving 9 bases between the germline ends. This CDR3 reads CASSLGGATNTGELFF. CDR3 sequence (DNA): TGTGCCAGCAGCTTGGGGGGGGCAACGAACACCGGGGAGCTGTTTTTT.

The chain has TRBV7-3 and TRBJ1-2, with D possibly TRBD1 on 5 matching bases. The CDR3 spans 15 residues. Looked up from germline, CDR1 is SGHTA and CDR2 is FQGTGA. V gave up 2 bases and J gave up 8 bases, with 18 bases separating them. The CDR3 region has the DNA TGTGCCAGCAGCTTATATGGGGGGGGTTCACAGGGCTACACCTTC. Translated, it gives CASSLYGGGSQGYTF.

The chain recombines TRBV15 with TRBJ2-6; D perhaps matches TRBD1 (5 bases). Between the trimmed V and J ends, which lost 7 bases and 3 bases, there was a span of 10 bases. Per germline, CDR1 LNHNV and CDR2 YYDKDF (reference sequence). The CDR3 totals 14 residues. CDR3 coding DNA: TGTGCCACCACGAAGGGGCATGGGGCCAACGTCCTGACTTTC. Translated, it gives CATTKGHGANVLTF.

CDR3 protein: CASSLQRGGETQYF. Written as DNA, the CDR3 is TGCGCCAGCAGCTTGCAGCGGGGCGGGGAGACCCAGTACTTC. V usage is TRBV5-1 and J usage is TRBJ2-5; the match to TRBD2 covers 7 bases. V dropped 1 base and J dropped 5; count of bases not matched to a gene: 5. The CDR3 runs 14 residues. The germline V gene has CDR1 SGHRS and CDR2 YFSETQ.

This clone was recorded at least ten times. The chain has TRBV6-6 and TRBJ1-2; D not certain. Germline loops: CDR1 MNHNY, CDR2 SVGAGI (reference sequence). CDR3 length: 15 amino acids. V was shortened by 0 bases and J by 0 bases, with 8 bases between the two germline ends. CDR3 sequence reads: CASSYSPGANYGYTF. The CDR3 region has the DNA TGTGCCAGCAGTTACTCGCCTGGAGCTAACTATGGCTACACCTTC.

The gene calls are TRBV7-8 and TRBJ1-4; D remains ambiguous. The V gene's germline CDR1 is SGHVS and CDR2 FQNEAQ. This CDR3 spans 14 amino acids. Trimming took 2 bases from V and 6 from J, leaving 10 bases between them. The CDR3 spells CASSLYTAYEKLFF. The CDR3 region has the DNA TGTGCCAGCAGCTTATATACAGCTTATGAAAAACTGTTTTTT.

This clone has just a few counts. The chain combines TRBV27 with TRBJ1-1; D gene ambiguous. The CDR3 has 12 residues. V shed 1 base and J shed 8 bases, with 8 bases lying between them. Germline CDR1 is MNHEY and CDR2 is SMNVEV (reference sequence). The CDR3, as DNA: TGTGCCAGCAGTTTATTTGGGCGGGAAGCTTTCTTT. Translating gives CASSLFGREAFF.

The gene calls are TRBV5-4 and TRBJ1-2, with D possibly matching TRBD1 (5 bases). The CDR3 is 13 amino acids. Trimming cost V 4 bases and J 4 bases, with 11 bases left between them. Germline assignment: CDR1 SGHNT and CDR2 YYREEE (reference sequence). In DNA form, the CDR3 reads TGTGCCAGCAGCGGAGGGGACGGCTATGGCTACACCTTC. Translating gives CASSGGDGYGYTF.

CDR3 loop: CASIESRDSNQPQHF. CDR3 coding DNA: TGTGCCAGCATCGAATCCAGGGATAGCAATCAGCCCCAGCATTTT. This sequence joins TRBV6-1 and TRBJ1-5; a possible D gene is TRBD1 (5 bases). In germline, CDR1 is MNHNS, CDR2 SASEGT. Trimming took 7 bases from V and 0 from J, leaving 13 bases between them. The CDR3 sequence is 15 residues long.

The V gene is TRBV6-1, the J gene TRBJ1-3; D might be TRBD1 (5 bases). This CDR3 is 14 amino acids long. Germline CDR1 reads MNHNS; CDR2 reads SASEGT. V was clipped by 8 bases and J by 0 bases, with 11 bases between them. CDR3 nucleotides: TGTGCCAGCGCTCGACAGTACTCTGGAAACACCATATATTTT. As protein: CASARQYSGNTIYF.

This clone was detected only a few times. The V and J genes are TRBV19 and TRBJ1-2; no reliable D call. CDR3 size: 15 residues. V lost 2 bases and J 7 bases, leaving 17 bases between the germline ends. Germline CDR1 is LNHDA and CDR2 is SQIVND (reference sequence). The CDR3 sequence is CASSIQESGRSGYTF. The CDR3 DNA reads as TGTGCCAGTAGTATACAGGAGAGTGGGAGAAGTGGCTACACCTTC.

The rearrangement links TRBV6-5 to TRBJ1-2; 7 positions match TRBD1. Looked up from germline, CDR1 is MNHEY and CDR2 is SVGAGI. The CDR3 extends over 15 amino acids. Germline trimming cut 5 bases from V and 1 base from J; bases unmatched to any gene: 7. CDR3 sequence (DNA): TGTGCCAGCAGTACGACCAGGGGGTTTAACTATGGCTACACCTTC. Encoded protein: CASSTTRGFNYGYTF.

The table lists this clone with a count of one. This chain links TRBV27 with TRBJ2-5; the D call may be TRBD1 or TRBD2 (5 bases each). The CDR3 is 14 residues long. Trimming took 5 bases from V and 2 from J, leaving 12 bases between them. Germline lookup yields CDR1 MNHEY and CDR2 SMNVEV (reference sequence). The CDR3 coding sequence is TGTGCCAGCAGTGACCGGGGCCTTCAAGAGACCCAGTACTTC. Its translation: CASSDRGLQETQYF.